The T cell receptor beta chain described here comes from a study of T cell changes during pregnancy in multiple sclerosis. Germline V lookup: CDR1 SSHAT, CDR2 FNYEAQ (reference sequence). Between the trimmed V and J ends, which lost 5 bases and 5 bases, there was a span of 19 bases. The CDR3 is 17 amino acids. Data came from immunoSEQ multiplex PCR; TCRdb stores just in-frame clones and leaves some out. In the table there are roughly 39,000 clones, about nine tenths of which are singletons. Sequenced sample: PBMCs (not recorded whether the cells were cultured). The rearrangement uses TRBV7-7 and TRBJ2-6, with unresolved D. This clonotype originated in a female donor with multiple sclerosis, enrolled in a pregnancy study. CDR3 loop: CASSRGGPQSRANVLTF. CDR3 in DNA: TGTGCCAGCAGCAGAGGTGGGCCACAAAGTCGGGCCAACGTCCTGACTTTC.